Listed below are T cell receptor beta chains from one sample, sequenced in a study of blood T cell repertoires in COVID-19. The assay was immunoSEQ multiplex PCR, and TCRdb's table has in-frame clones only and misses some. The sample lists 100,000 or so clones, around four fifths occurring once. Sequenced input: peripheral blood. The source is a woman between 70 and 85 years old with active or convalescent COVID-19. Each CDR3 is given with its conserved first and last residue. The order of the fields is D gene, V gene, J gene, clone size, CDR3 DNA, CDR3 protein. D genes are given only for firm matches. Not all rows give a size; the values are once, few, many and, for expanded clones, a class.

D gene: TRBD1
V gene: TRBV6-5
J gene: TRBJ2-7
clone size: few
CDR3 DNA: TGTGCCAGCAGTTACTCGCGTCCCGGACAGGGCTACGAGCAGTACTTC
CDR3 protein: CASSYSRPGQGYEQYF

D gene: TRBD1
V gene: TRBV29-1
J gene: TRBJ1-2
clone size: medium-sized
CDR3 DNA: TGCAGCGCCTCAACAGGGGGGGTTCTCTATGGCTACACCTTC
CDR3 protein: CSASTGGVLYGYTF

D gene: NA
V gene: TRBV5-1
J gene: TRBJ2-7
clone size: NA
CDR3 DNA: TGCGCCAGCAGCTTGGACGGCAGGGAATCCTACGAGCAGTACTTC
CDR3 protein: CASSLDGRESYEQYF

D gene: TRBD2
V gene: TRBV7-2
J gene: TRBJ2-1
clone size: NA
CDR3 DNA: TGTGCCAGCAGCTTTCCAAGCGGGGACAATGAGCAGTTCTTC
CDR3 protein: CASSFPSGDNEQFF

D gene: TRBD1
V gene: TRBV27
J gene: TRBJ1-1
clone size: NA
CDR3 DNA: TGTGCCAGCAGTTTAGACGGACAGGGCACAAGATACATGAACACTGAAGCTTTCTTT
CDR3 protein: CASSLDGQGTRYMNTEAFF

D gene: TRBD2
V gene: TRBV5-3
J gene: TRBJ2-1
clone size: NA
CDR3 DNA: TGTGCCAGAATGGGACTAGCCCTTGCCTACAATGAGCAGTTCTTC
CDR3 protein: CARMGLALAYNEQFF

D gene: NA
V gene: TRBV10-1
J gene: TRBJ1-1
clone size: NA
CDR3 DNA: TGCGCCAGCAGTGAGTCGTTGACCCGGACCGGGACATTAGGGTTCGGAGCTGAAGCTTTCTTT
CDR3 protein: CASSESLTRTGTLGFGAEAFF

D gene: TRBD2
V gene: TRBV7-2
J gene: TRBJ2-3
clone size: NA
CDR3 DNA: TGTGCCAGCAGCTTATTGGTCGGGGGGGCCGCAGATACGCAGTATTTT
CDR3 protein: CASSLLVGGAADTQYF

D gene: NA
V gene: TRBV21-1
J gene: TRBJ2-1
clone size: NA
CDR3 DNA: TGTGCCAGCAGCAAAGCCTCCCCTCTCCGGGACAGGGCCAACAATGAGCAGTTCTTC
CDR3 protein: CASSKASPLRDRANNEQFF

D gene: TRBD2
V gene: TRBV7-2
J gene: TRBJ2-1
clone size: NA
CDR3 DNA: TGTGCCAGCAGCTTAGCTAGCGGGGGGGCAAATGAGCAGTTCTTC
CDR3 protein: CASSLASGGANEQFF

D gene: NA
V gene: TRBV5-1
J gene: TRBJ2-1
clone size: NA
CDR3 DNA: TGCGCCAGCAGCCTGGCAGGGGTGGTCCGGAGCAATGAGCAGTTCTTC
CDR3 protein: CASSLAGVVRSNEQFF

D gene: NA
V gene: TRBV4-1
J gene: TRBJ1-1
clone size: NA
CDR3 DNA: TGCGCCAGCAGCCAAGCAGGCATGAACACTGAAGCTTTCTTT
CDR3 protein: CASSQAGMNTEAFF

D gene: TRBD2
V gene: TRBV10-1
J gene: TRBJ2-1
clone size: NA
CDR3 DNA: TGCGCCAGCAGCCACGTGGCTAGCGGGGCCTACAATGAGCAGTTCTTC
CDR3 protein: CASSHVASGAYNEQFF

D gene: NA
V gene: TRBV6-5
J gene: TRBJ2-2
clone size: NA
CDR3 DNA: TGTGCCAGCAAAGCGGCACTGGACACCGGGGAGCTGTTTTTT
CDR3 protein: CASKAALDTGELFF

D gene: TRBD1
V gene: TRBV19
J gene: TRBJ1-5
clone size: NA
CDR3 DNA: TGTGCCAGCCGATCTTGGGACAGGGAAAATCAGCCCCAGCATTTT
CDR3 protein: CASRSWDRENQPQHF

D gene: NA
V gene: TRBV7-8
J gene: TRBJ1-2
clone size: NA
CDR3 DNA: TGTGCCAGCAGCTTAGCCGGTGCTAACTATGGCTACACCTTC
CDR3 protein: CASSLAGANYGYTF

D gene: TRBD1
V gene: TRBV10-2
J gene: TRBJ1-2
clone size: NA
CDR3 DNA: TGCGCCAGCAGTACCTGGACAGGGGGCGGCTACACCTTC
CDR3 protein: CASSTWTGGGYTF

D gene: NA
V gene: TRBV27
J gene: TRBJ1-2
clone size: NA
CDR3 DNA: TGTGCCAGCAGTCAACAGGGCACCTTCGGTGGCTACACCTTC
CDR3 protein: CASSQQGTFGGYTF

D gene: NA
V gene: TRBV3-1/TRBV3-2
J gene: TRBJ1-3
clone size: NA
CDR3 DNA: TGTGCCAGCAGCCAAGCTCCTCCTATCTCTGGAAACACCATATATTTT
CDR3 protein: CASSQAPPISGNTIYF

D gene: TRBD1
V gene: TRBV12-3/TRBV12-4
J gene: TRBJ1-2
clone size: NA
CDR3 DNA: TGTGCCAGCAGTGACGACAGGGTGCGTGGCTACACCTTC
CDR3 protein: CASSDDRVRGYTF

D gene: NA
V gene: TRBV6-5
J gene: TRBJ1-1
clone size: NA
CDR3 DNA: TGTGCCAGCAGTTACTCGCTGGACAGATTGAACACTGAAGCTTTCTTT
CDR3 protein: CASSYSLDRLNTEAFF

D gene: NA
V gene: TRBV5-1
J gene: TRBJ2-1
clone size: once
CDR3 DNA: TGCGCCAGCAGCTTGAAACAGGGTGGCTACAATGAGCAGTTCTTC
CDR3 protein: CASSLKQGGYNEQFF

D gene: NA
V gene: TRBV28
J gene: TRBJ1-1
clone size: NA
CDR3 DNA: TGTGCCACCCGTGGGGGCCCGGGCACTGAAGCTTTCTTT
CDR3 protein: CATRGGPGTEAFF

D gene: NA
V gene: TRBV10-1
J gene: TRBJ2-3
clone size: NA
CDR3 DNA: TGCGCCAGCAGGAGGAGTAGCGCCGATACGCAGTATTTT
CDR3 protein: CASRRSSADTQYF

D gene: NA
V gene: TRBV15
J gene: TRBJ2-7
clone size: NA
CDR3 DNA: TGTGCCACCAGCAAGGGAGGAATCTCCTACGAGCAGTACTTC
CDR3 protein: CATSKGGISYEQYF